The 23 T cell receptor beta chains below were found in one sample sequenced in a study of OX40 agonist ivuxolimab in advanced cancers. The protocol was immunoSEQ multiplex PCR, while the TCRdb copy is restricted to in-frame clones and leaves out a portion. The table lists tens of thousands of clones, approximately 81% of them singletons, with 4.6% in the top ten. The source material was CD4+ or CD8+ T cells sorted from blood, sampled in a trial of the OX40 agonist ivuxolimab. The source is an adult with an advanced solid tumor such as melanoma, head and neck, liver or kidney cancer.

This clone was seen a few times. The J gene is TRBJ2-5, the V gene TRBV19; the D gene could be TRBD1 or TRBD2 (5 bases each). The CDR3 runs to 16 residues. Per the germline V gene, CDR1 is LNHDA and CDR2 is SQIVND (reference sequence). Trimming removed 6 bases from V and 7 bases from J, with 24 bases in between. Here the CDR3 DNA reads TGTGCCAGTAGCCGAGCGGTAAGAGGGGTTCGAGTGACCCAGTACTTC. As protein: CASSRAVRGVRVTQYF.

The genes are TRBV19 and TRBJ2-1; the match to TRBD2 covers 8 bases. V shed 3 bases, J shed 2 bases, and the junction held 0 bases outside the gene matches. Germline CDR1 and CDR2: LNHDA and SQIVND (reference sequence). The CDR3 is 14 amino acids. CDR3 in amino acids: CASSIGRAYNEQFF. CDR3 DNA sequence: TGTGCCAGTAGTATCGGGAGGGCCTACAATGAGCAGTTCTTC.

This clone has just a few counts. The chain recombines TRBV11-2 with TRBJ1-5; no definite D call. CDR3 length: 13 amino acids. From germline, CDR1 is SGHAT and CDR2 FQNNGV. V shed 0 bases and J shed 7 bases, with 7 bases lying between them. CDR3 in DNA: TGTGCCAGCAGCTTAGATCCGCAGCAGCCCCAGCATTTT. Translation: CASSLDPQQPQHF.

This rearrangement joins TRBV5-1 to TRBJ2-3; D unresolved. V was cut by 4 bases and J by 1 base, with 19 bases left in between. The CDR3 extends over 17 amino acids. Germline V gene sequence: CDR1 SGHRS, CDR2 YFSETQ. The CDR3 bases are TGCGCCAGCAGCCCGTGGGGTTGGGGTCCAGGCACAGATACGCAGTATTTT. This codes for CASSPWGWGPGTDTQYF.

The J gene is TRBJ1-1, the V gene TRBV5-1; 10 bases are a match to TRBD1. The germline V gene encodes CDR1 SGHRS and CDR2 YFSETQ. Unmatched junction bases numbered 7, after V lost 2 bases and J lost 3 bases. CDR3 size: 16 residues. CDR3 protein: CASSLLTGTGDTEAFF. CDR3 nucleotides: TGCGCCAGCAGCTTACTTACCGGGACAGGGGACACTGAAGCTTTCTTT.

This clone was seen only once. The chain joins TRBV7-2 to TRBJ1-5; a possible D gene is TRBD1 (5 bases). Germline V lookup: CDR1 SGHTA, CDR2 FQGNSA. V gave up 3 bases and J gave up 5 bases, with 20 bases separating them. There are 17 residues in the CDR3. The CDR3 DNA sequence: TGTGCCAGCAGCTTTTCGCCATTTGACAGTGAACATCAGCCCCAGCATTTT. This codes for CASSFSPFDSEHQPQHF.

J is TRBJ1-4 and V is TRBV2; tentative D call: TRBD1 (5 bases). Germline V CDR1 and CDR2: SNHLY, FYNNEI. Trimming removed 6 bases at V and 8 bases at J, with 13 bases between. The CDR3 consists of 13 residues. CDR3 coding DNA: TGTGCCAGCAGGTTAGGGGCGGGAGAAAAACTGTTTTTT. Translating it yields CASRLGAGEKLFF.

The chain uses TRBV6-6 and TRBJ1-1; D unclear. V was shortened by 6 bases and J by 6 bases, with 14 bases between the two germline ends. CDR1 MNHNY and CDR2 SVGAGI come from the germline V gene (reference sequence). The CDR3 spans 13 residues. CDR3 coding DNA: TGTGCCAGCAGGAAGAGCCAATACCCTGAAGCTTTCTTT. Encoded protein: CASRKSQYPEAFF.

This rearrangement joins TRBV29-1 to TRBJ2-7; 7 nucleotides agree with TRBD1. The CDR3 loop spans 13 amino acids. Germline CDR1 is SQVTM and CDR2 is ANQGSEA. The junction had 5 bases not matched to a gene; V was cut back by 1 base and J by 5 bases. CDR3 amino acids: CSVEADRDHEQYF. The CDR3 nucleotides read TGCAGCGTTGAAGCAGACAGGGATCACGAGCAGTACTTC.

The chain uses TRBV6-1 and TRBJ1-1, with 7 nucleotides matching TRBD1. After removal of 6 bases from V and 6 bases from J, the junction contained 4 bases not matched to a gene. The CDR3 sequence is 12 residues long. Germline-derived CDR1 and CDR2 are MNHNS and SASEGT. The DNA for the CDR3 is TGTGCCAGCAGCGACAGGGTAGCTGAAGCTTTCTTT. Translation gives CASSDRVAEAFF.

The CDR3 region has the DNA TGTGCCAGCAGCTTAGCCCTTACCTGGACAGTCACCGGGGAGCTGTTTTTT. Protein sequence: CASSLALTWTVTGELFF. The V and J genes are TRBV7-9 and TRBJ2-2, with D tentatively TRBD1 (6 bases). With 0 bases removed from V and 4 bases from J, the gap between germline ends came to 15 bases. Germline CDR1 and CDR2: SEHNR and FQNEAQ (reference sequence). The CDR3 has 17 amino acids.

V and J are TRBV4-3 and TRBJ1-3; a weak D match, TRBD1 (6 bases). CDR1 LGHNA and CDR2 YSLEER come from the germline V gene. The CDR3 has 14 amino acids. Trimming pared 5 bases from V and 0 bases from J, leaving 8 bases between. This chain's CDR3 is CASSVGGSGNTIYF. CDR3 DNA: TGCGCCAGCAGCGTAGGGGGCTCTGGAAACACCATATATTTT.

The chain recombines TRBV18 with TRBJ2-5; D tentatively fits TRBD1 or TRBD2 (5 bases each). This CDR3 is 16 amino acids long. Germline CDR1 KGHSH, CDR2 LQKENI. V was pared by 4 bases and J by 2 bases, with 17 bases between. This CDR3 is CASSHPGTSNQETQYF. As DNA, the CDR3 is TGTGCCAGCTCACACCCTGGGACGTCGAATCAAGAGACCCAGTACTTC.

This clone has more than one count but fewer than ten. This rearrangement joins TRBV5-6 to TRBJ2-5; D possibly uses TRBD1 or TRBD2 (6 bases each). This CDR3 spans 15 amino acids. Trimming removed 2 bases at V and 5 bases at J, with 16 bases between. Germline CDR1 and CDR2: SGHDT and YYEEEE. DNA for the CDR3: TGTGCCAGCAGCTTCCGAATACTAGGGGGGGAGACCCAGTACTTC. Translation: CASSFRILGGETQYF.

In nucleotides, the CDR3 is TGTGCCACCAGCAGAGTTCCCTGGGGACTAGCGAGACCTTACGAGCAGTACTTC. This sequence encodes CATSRVPWGLARPYEQYF. The gene calls are TRBV15 and TRBJ2-7, with 10 bases matching TRBD2. The V and J ends lost 1 base and 4 bases, in that order; junction bases with no gene match: 13. This CDR3 has 18 amino acids. Per germline, CDR1 LNHNV and CDR2 YYDKDF (reference sequence). Looking up the rest from reference TRBV15 and TRBJ2-7 gives the full variable domain: DAMVIQNPRYQVTQFGKPVTLSCSQTLNHNVMYWYQQKSSQAPKLLFHYYDKDFNNEADTPDNFQSRRPNTSFCFLDIRSPGLGDTAMYLCATSRVPWGLARPYEQYFGPGTRLTVT.

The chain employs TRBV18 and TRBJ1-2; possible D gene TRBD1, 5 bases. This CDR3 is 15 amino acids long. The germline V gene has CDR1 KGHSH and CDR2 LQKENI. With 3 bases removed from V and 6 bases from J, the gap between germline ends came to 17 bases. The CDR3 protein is CASSPSKGSLDGYTF. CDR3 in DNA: TGTGCCAGCTCACCGTCTAAGGGGTCCTTGGATGGCTACACCTTC.

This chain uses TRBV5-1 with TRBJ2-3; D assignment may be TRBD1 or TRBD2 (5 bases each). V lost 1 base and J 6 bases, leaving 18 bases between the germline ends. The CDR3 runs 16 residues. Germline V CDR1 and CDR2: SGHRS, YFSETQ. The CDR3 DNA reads TGCGCCAGCAGCTTGAACGGGGCTGCCCTGGGGGATACGCAGTATTTT. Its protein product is CASSLNGAALGDTQYF.

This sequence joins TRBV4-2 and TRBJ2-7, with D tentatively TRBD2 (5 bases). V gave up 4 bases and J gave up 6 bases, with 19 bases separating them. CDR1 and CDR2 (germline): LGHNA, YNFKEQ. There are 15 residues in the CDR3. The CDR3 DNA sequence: TGTGCCAGCAGCCCCAGACTGACGGGGTTAGGCGAGCAGTACTTC. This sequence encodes CASSPRLTGLGEQYF.

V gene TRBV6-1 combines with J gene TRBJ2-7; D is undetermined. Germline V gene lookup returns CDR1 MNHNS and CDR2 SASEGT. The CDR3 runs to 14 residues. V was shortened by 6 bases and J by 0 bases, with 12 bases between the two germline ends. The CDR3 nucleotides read TGTGCCAGCAGAAGAACAGCGTCCTCCTACGAGCAGTACTTC. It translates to CASRRTASSYEQYF.

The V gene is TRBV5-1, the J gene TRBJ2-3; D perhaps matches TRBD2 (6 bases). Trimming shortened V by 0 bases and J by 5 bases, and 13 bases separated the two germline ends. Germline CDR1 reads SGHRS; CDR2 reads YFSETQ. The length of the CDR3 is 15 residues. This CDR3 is CASSLEGLAVDTQYF. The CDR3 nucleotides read TGCGCCAGCAGCTTGGAGGGACTCGCGGTAGATACGCAGTATTTT.

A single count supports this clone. This CDR3 is CASSQETGLTTYEQYF. The DNA for the CDR3 is TGCGCCAGCAGCCAAGAAACCGGACTAACTACCTACGAGCAGTACTTC. This chain joins TRBV4-3 and TRBJ2-7; D may be TRBD2 (6 bases). Trimming cost V 0 bases and J 2 bases, with 14 bases left between them. The V gene's germline CDR1 is LGHNA and CDR2 YSLEER. The CDR3 covers 16 residues.

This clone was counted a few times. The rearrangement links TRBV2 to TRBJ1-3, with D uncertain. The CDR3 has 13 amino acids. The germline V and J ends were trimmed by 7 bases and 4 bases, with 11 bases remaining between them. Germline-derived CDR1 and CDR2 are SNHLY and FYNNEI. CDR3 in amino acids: CASIEFWGNTIYF. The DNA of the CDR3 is TGTGCCAGCATAGAGTTTTGGGGAAACACCATATATTTT.

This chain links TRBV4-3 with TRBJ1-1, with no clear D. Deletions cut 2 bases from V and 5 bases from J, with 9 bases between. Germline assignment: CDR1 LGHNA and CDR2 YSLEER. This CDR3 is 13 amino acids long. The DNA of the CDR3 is TGCGCCAGCAGCCAATATATCGGGACTGAAGCTTTCTTT. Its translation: CASSQYIGTEAFF.